The entry below gives a single T cell receptor (beta chain) sequence along with its context. What it recognizes is unknown. The sample is drawn from a study of regulatory T cells in long-lasting Graves disease. Building of the TCR beta libraries involved iRepertoire HTBI primers and Arm-PCR of CDR3 regions. Each CDR3 protein is one row after TCRdb ran MiXCR on the multiplex PCR reads. Of roughly 510,000 distinct CDR3 sequences listed, more than 15% are singletons. Sample time point: newly diagnosed GD, antithyroid drugs for less than 3 months. Isolated PBMC RNA provided the starting material for the TCR library. Notes on the study in general: Study of thyroid tissue was not done, with only peripheral blood studied. The number of shared public clonotypes was higher in persistent patients (roughly 2,800) than new patients (roughly 970).

These data were also reused for a study on T cells in Graves' hyperthyroidism and ophthalmopathy. This second study notes: The hyperthyroidism was newly diagnosed and had lasted under 2 months; the patients were aged 18 to 65.

The clonotype was recovered from a man aged 18 to 29 with Graves disease. The material sequenced was peripheral blood mononuclear cells (PBMCs), taken at new diagnosis, from a patient treated with antithyroid drugs.

CDR3 protein: CASRKGSMGEQYF. In nucleotides, the CDR3 is TGTGCCAGTAGAAAGGGCTCCATGGGCGAGCAGTACTTC. This chain uses TRBV19 with TRBJ2-7, with D unclear. The CDR3 is 13 residues long. The V and J ends lost 6 bases and 6 bases respectively, with 15 bases between them. Germline assignment: CDR1 LNHDA and CDR2 SQIVND (reference sequence).